This is a list of T cell receptor beta chains from one sample in a study of vaccination effects on CD4 cells after COVID-19. The antigens these receptors bind are not known. The data were produced by immunoSEQ multiplex PCR, yet TCRdb's version contains in-frame clones alone and is incomplete. This sample has tens of thousands of clones; 73% occur once, and the top ten carry 12%. The sequenced sample was CD4+ T cells from PBMCs cultured with HCoV-229E spike peptides, obtained before COVID-19 vaccination. These receptors were collected from a human donor who received a COVID-19 vaccine. Both conserved end residues are part of each CDR3. Each record gives: CDR3 length, clone size, J gene, D gene, V gene, CDR3 protein, CDR3 DNA. The D gene is left open where the match is weak. For some rows the clone size is stated as once, few or many, or as a class when expanded; others skip it.

CDR3 length: 17
clone size: -
J gene: TRBJ1-4
D gene: TRBD1
V gene: TRBV7-9
CDR3 protein: CASSLTGALDTNEKLFF
CDR3 DNA: TGTGCCAGCAGCTTAACAGGGGCACTCGACACTAATGAAAAACTGTTTTTT

CDR3 length: 13
clone size: -
J gene: TRBJ2-3
D gene: -
V gene: TRBV3-1/TRBV3-2
CDR3 protein: CASSPGGSDTQYF
CDR3 DNA: TGTGCCAGCAGCCCTGGCGGATCAGATACGCAGTATTTT

CDR3 length: 14
clone size: once
J gene: TRBJ1-2
D gene: -
V gene: TRBV19
CDR3 protein: CASSIQRPNYGYTF
CDR3 DNA: TGTGCCAGTAGTATTCAACGGCCTAACTATGGCTACACCTTC

CDR3 length: 17
clone size: -
J gene: TRBJ2-3
D gene: TRBD2
V gene: TRBV5-1
CDR3 protein: CASSWGGLAGATGTQYF
CDR3 DNA: TGCGCCAGCAGCTGGGGGGGACTAGCGGGGGCCACGGGTACGCAGTATTTT

CDR3 length: 17
clone size: -
J gene: TRBJ1-1
D gene: TRBD1
V gene: TRBV11-2
CDR3 protein: CASSLMGDRGRLTEAFF
CDR3 DNA: TGTGCCAGCAGCTTAATGGGAGACAGGGGGCGCTTAACTGAAGCTTTCTTT

CDR3 length: 16
clone size: -
J gene: TRBJ2-2
D gene: TRBD2
V gene: TRBV13
CDR3 protein: CASTWGLAGDGGELFF
CDR3 DNA: TGTGCCAGCACCTGGGGACTAGCGGGAGATGGCGGGGAGCTGTTTTTT

CDR3 length: 14
clone size: few
J gene: TRBJ1-5
D gene: -
V gene: TRBV10-3
CDR3 protein: CAISVAGYNQPQHF
CDR3 DNA: TGTGCCATCAGTGTGGCAGGCTACAATCAGCCCCAGCATTTT

CDR3 length: 15
clone size: -
J gene: TRBJ1-2
D gene: -
V gene: TRBV1
CDR3 protein: CTSSQEGARSYGYTF
CDR3 DNA: TGCACCAGCAGCCAAGAGGGGGCTAGGAGCTATGGCTACACCTTC

CDR3 length: 11
clone size: few
J gene: TRBJ1-2
D gene: -
V gene: TRBV29-1
CDR3 protein: CSVGPDYGYTF
CDR3 DNA: TGCAGCGTTGGTCCCGACTATGGCTACACCTTC

CDR3 length: 16
clone size: -
J gene: TRBJ1-2
D gene: TRBD1
V gene: TRBV30
CDR3 protein: CAWSVRGQGLNYGYTF
CDR3 DNA: TGTGCCTGGAGTGTAAGGGGACAGGGCCTCAACTATGGCTACACCTTC

CDR3 length: 15
clone size: -
J gene: TRBJ1-4
D gene: -
V gene: TRBV23-1
CDR3 protein: CASSQSRGDSEKLFF
CDR3 DNA: TGCGCCAGCAGTCAATCGCGGGGTGATTCTGAAAAACTGTTTTTT

CDR3 length: 11
clone size: few
J gene: TRBJ2-7
D gene: -
V gene: TRBV7-2
CDR3 protein: CASSSAYEQYF
CDR3 DNA: TGTGCCAGCAGCTCTGCCTACGAGCAGTACTTC

CDR3 length: 15
clone size: -
J gene: TRBJ1-1
D gene: -
V gene: TRBV18
CDR3 protein: CASSPRADQNTEAFF
CDR3 DNA: TGTGCCAGCTCACCGAGGGCAGATCAGAACACTGAAGCTTTCTTT

CDR3 length: 12
clone size: -
J gene: TRBJ2-1
D gene: -
V gene: TRBV6-5
CDR3 protein: CASSYGGTKQFF
CDR3 DNA: TGTGCCAGCAGTTACGGTGGGACCAAGCAGTTCTTC

CDR3 length: 14
clone size: -
J gene: TRBJ2-5
D gene: TRBD2
V gene: TRBV29-1
CDR3 protein: CSVRLAGSQETQYF
CDR3 DNA: TGCAGCGTTCGATTAGCGGGGAGCCAAGAGACCCAGTACTTC

CDR3 length: 20
clone size: -
J gene: TRBJ2-6
D gene: TRBD1
V gene: TRBV10-3
CDR3 protein: CAITHNAGTGSSLGANVLTF
CDR3 DNA: TGTGCCATCACCCACAACGCCGGGACAGGGTCTTCTTTAGGGGCCAACGTCCTGACTTTC

CDR3 length: 15
clone size: once
J gene: TRBJ2-2
D gene: -
V gene: TRBV5-1
CDR3 protein: CASSFWDRVTGELFF
CDR3 DNA: TGCGCCAGCAGCTTCTGGGACCGTGTCACCGGGGAGCTGTTTTTT

CDR3 length: 13
clone size: few
J gene: TRBJ1-2
D gene: TRBD1
V gene: TRBV5-1
CDR3 protein: CASTEQGNYGYTF
CDR3 DNA: TGCGCCAGTACCGAACAGGGGAACTATGGCTACACCTTC

CDR3 length: 15
clone size: -
J gene: TRBJ1-2
D gene: TRBD1
V gene: TRBV3-1/TRBV3-2
CDR3 protein: CASSQVTGQGNGYTF
CDR3 DNA: TGTGCCAGCAGCCAAGTAACGGGACAGGGGAATGGCTACACCTTC

CDR3 length: 14
clone size: -
J gene: TRBJ2-5
D gene: TRBD1
V gene: TRBV4-1
CDR3 protein: CASSLGQTRETQYF
CDR3 DNA: TGCGCCAGCAGCCTGGGACAGACACGAGAGACCCAGTACTTC

CDR3 length: 15
clone size: -
J gene: TRBJ1-6
D gene: -
V gene: TRBV11-2
CDR3 protein: CASTWDGTNNSPLHF
CDR3 DNA: TGTGCCAGCACGTGGGACGGCACAAATAATTCACCCCTCCACTTT

CDR3 length: 15
clone size: few
J gene: TRBJ1-5
D gene: -
V gene: TRBV19
CDR3 protein: CASSIGPSGNQPQHF
CDR3 DNA: TGTGCCAGTAGCATCGGGCCGTCTGGCAATCAGCCCCAGCATTTT

CDR3 length: 14
clone size: -
J gene: TRBJ1-6
D gene: -
V gene: TRBV2
CDR3 protein: CASSVRTANSPLHF
CDR3 DNA: TGTGCCAGCAGTGTCAGGACAGCGAATTCACCCCTCCACTTT

CDR3 length: 15
clone size: -
J gene: TRBJ2-3
D gene: -
V gene: TRBV7-6
CDR3 protein: CASSLGFAGSDTQYF
CDR3 DNA: TGTGCCAGCAGCTTAGGTTTTGCTGGGAGCGATACGCAGTATTTT

CDR3 length: 12
clone size: -
J gene: TRBJ1-1
D gene: -
V gene: TRBV7-9
CDR3 protein: CASSFLYTEAFF
CDR3 DNA: TGTGCCAGCAGCTTCTTGTACACTGAAGCTTTCTTT

CDR3 length: 16
clone size: once
J gene: TRBJ2-1
D gene: TRBD1
V gene: TRBV6-4
CDR3 protein: CASRPLRDRGNNEQFF
CDR3 DNA: TGTGCCAGCAGGCCCCTCCGGGACAGGGGCAACAATGAGCAGTTCTTC

CDR3 length: 11
clone size: -
J gene: TRBJ2-7
D gene: -
V gene: TRBV25-1
CDR3 protein: CASGRSYEQYF
CDR3 DNA: TGTGCCAGCGGGAGGTCCTACGAGCAGTACTTC

CDR3 length: 13
clone size: -
J gene: TRBJ2-3
D gene: -
V gene: TRBV2
CDR3 protein: CASSERDPYTQYF
CDR3 DNA: TGTGCCAGCAGTGAAAGGGACCCTTATACGCAGTATTTT

CDR3 length: 19
clone size: -
J gene: TRBJ2-6
D gene: TRBD1
V gene: TRBV2
CDR3 protein: CASRRPGQGKMRGANVLTF
CDR3 DNA: TGTGCCAGCAGACGCCCGGGACAGGGTAAAATGCGGGGGGCCAACGTCCTGACTTTC

CDR3 length: 13
clone size: -
J gene: TRBJ1-2
D gene: TRBD1
V gene: TRBV10-1
CDR3 protein: CASSADREHGYTF
CDR3 DNA: TGCGCCAGCAGTGCAGACAGGGAGCATGGCTACACCTTC

CDR3 length: 17
clone size: once
J gene: TRBJ2-6
D gene: -
V gene: TRBV7-9
CDR3 protein: CASSLALTGTGANVLTF
CDR3 DNA: TGTGCCAGCAGCTTAGCTCTGACTGGTACTGGGGCCAACGTCCTGACTTTC

CDR3 length: 13
clone size: few
J gene: TRBJ2-2
D gene: -
V gene: TRBV27
CDR3 protein: CASRDHNTGELFF
CDR3 DNA: TGTGCCAGCCGGGACCACAACACCGGGGAGCTGTTTTTT

CDR3 length: 17
clone size: -
J gene: TRBJ2-1
D gene: TRBD1
V gene: TRBV6-1
CDR3 protein: CASSEMAGGGNYNEQFF
CDR3 DNA: TGTGCCAGCAGTGAAATGGCAGGGGGCGGTAATTACAATGAGCAGTTCTTC

CDR3 length: 14
clone size: -
J gene: TRBJ1-2
D gene: TRBD1
V gene: TRBV5-1
CDR3 protein: CASSWGRGGYGYTF
CDR3 DNA: TGCGCCAGCAGCTGGGGCAGGGGGGGCTATGGCTACACCTTC

CDR3 length: 16
clone size: -
J gene: TRBJ1-1
D gene: -
V gene: TRBV27
CDR3 protein: CASSTPSGRGVTEAFF
CDR3 DNA: TGTGCCAGCAGTACTCCGTCGGGCAGGGGAGTCACTGAAGCTTTCTTT

CDR3 length: 14
clone size: few
J gene: TRBJ1-2
D gene: TRBD1
V gene: TRBV3-1/TRBV3-2
CDR3 protein: CASSFWDSQAGYTF
CDR3 DNA: TGTGCCAGCAGCTTCTGGGACAGTCAGGCTGGCTACACCTTC

CDR3 length: 14
clone size: -
J gene: TRBJ1-5
D gene: -
V gene: TRBV7-8
CDR3 protein: CASRLGASNQPQHF
CDR3 DNA: TGTGCCAGCAGGCTCGGAGCGAGCAATCAGCCCCAGCATTTT

CDR3 length: 15
clone size: -
J gene: TRBJ2-5
D gene: -
V gene: TRBV7-7
CDR3 protein: CASSLTGARQETQYF
CDR3 DNA: TGTGCCAGCAGCTTAACGGGCGCGAGACAAGAGACCCAGTACTTC

CDR3 length: 16
clone size: few
J gene: TRBJ2-2
D gene: TRBD2
V gene: TRBV30
CDR3 protein: CAWSGETSGTTGELFF
CDR3 DNA: TGTGCCTGGAGTGGAGAGACTAGCGGGACAACCGGGGAGCTGTTTTTT

CDR3 length: 14
clone size: medium-sized
J gene: TRBJ2-7
D gene: TRBD2
V gene: TRBV7-2
CDR3 protein: CASSYSGRAHEQYF
CDR3 DNA: TGTGCCAGCAGCTATAGCGGGAGGGCCCACGAGCAGTACTTC

CDR3 length: 12
clone size: -
J gene: TRBJ2-3
D gene: -
V gene: TRBV19
CDR3 protein: CASSIVRDTQYF
CDR3 DNA: TGTGCCAGTAGTATAGTTAGAGATACGCAGTATTTT

CDR3 length: 14
clone size: -
J gene: TRBJ1-5
D gene: -
V gene: TRBV5-1
CDR3 protein: CASSLAGSNQPQHF
CDR3 DNA: TGCGCCAGCAGCTTGGCCGGTAGCAATCAGCCCCAGCATTTT

CDR3 length: 14
clone size: -
J gene: TRBJ1-2
D gene: TRBD1
V gene: TRBV5-4
CDR3 protein: CASSLGTGFSGYTF
CDR3 DNA: TGTGCCAGCAGCTTGGGGACAGGGTTCTCTGGCTACACCTTC

CDR3 length: 17
clone size: -
J gene: TRBJ1-1
D gene: -
V gene: TRBV19
CDR3 protein: CASSMVRRLFGNTEAFF
CDR3 DNA: TGTGCCAGTAGTATGGTGAGACGCCTGTTCGGGAACACTGAAGCTTTCTTT

CDR3 length: 11
clone size: -
J gene: TRBJ2-3
D gene: TRBD2
V gene: TRBV19
CDR3 protein: CASTGTSGEKF
CDR3 DNA: TGTGCCAGTACAGGGACTAGCGGGGAGAAGTTT